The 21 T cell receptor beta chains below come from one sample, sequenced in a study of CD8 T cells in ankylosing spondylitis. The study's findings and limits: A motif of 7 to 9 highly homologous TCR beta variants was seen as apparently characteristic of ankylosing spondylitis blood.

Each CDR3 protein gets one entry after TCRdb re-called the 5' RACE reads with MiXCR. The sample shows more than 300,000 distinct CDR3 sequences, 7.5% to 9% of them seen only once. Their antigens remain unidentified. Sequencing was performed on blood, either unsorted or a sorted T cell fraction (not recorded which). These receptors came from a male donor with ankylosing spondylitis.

The CDR3 nucleotides read TGTGCCACCAGTGTTGACAGCTATGGCTACACCTTC. This sequence encodes CATSVDSYGYTF. V usage is TRBV24-1 and J usage is TRBJ1-2; weak D call: TRBD1 (5 bases). Per germline, CDR1 KGHDR and CDR2 SFDVKD. CDR3 size: 12 residues. The V gene lost 5 bases and the J gene lost 4 bases, with 7 bases spanning the gap.

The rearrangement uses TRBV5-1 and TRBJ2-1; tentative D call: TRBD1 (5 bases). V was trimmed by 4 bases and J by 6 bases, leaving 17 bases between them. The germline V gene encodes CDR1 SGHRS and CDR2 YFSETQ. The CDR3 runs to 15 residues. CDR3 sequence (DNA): TGCGCCAGCAGCATGGAATCGGCAGGGATCAATGAGCAGTTCTTC. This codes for CASSMESAGINEQFF.

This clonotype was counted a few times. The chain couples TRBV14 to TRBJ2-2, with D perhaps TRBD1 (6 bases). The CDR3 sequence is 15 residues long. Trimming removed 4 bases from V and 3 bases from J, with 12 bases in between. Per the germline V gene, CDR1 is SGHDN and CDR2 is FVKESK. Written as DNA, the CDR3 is TGTGCCAGCAGCCTCAGGGGTTATGACACCGGGGAGCTGTTTTTT. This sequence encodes CASSLRGYDTGELFF.

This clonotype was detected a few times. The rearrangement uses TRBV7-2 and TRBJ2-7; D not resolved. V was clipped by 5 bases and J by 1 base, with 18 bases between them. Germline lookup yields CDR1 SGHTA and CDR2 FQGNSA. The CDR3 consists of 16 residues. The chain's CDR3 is CASSPARSARSYEQYF. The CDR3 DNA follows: TGTGCCAGCAGCCCTGCTAGGTCTGCAAGGTCCTACGAGCAGTACTTC.

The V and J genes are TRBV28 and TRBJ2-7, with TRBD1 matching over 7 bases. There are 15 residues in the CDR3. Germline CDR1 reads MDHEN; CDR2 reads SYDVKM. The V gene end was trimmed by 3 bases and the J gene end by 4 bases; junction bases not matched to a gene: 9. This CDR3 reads CASSFRQGFVYEQYF. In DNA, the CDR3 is TGTGCCAGCAGTTTCAGACAGGGTTTCGTTTACGAGCAGTACTTC.

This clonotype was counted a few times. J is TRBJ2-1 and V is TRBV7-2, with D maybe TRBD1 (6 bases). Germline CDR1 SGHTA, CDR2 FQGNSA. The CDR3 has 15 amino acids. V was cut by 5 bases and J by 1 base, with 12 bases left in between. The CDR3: CASSTYRVSYNEQFF. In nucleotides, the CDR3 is TGTGCCAGCAGCACTTACAGGGTGTCCTACAATGAGCAGTTCTTC.

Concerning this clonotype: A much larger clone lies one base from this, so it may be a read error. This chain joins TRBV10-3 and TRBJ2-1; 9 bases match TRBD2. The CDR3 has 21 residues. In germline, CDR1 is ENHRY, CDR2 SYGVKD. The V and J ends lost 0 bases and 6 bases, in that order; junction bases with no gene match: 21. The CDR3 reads CAISESVRTSERRGIGNEQFF. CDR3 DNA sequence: TGTGCCATCAGTGAGTCGGTCAGGACTAGCGAGAGAAGGGGGATAGGCAATGAGCAGTTCTTC.

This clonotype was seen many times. The CDR3 sequence: CASRTSGTYEQYF. DNA of the CDR3: TGTGCCAGCAGGACTAGCGGAACTTACGAGCAGTACTTC. V gene TRBV7-9 combines with J gene TRBJ2-7, with 9 positions matching TRBD2. CDR1 and CDR2 (germline): SEHNR, FQNEAQ (reference sequence). Losses at the gene ends were 6 bases for V and 4 bases for J; bases not matched to a gene: 4. CDR3 size: 13 residues.

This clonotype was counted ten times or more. The CDR3 bases are TGTGCCAGCAGCCCCAATCCGAAAGCCTACGAGCAGTACTTC. Translation gives CASSPNPKAYEQYF. The genes are TRBV11-3 and TRBJ2-7; D not resolved. Germline assignment: CDR1 SGHNT and CDR2 YENEEA. The CDR3 runs 14 residues. Trimming took 5 bases from V and 2 from J, leaving 13 bases between them.

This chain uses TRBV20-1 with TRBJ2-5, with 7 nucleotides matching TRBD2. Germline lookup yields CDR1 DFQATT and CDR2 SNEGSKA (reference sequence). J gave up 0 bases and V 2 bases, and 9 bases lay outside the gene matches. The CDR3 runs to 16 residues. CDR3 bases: TGCAGTGCTAGAATGCCGCGAGCGGGGAACCAAGAGACCCAGTACTTC. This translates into CSARMPRAGNQETQYF.

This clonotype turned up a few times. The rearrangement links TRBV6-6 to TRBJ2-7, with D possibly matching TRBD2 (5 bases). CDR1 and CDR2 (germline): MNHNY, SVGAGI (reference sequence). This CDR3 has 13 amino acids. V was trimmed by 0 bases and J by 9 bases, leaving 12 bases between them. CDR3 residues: CASSYSRELGQYF. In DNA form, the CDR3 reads TGTGCCAGCAGTTACTCGAGGGAGTTGGGGCAGTACTTC.

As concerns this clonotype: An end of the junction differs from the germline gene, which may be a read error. CDR3 coding DNA: TGTGCCATCAGCGGGGCGAGCTTCCGGGAGGCCAACACCGGGGAGCTGTTTTTT. It encodes CAISGASFREANTGELFF. The chain employs TRBV11-2 and TRBJ2-2; 7 nucleotides line up with TRBD2. This CDR3 is 18 amino acids long. Per germline, CDR1 SGHAT and CDR2 FQNNGV.

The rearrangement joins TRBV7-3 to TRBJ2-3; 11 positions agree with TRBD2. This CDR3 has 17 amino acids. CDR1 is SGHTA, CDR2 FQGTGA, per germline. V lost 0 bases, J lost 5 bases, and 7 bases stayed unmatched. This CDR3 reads CASSLTVASGRLDTQYF. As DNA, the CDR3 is TGTGCCAGCAGCTTAACGGTAGCTAGCGGGAGGCTAGATACGCAGTATTTT.

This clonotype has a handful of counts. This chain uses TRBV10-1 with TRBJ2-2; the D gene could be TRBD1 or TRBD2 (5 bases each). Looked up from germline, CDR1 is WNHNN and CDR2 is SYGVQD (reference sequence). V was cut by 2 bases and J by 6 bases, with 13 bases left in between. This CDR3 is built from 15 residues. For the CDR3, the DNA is TGCGCCAGCAGTGAGGGACTCTCAGGGCCCGGGGAGCTGTTTTTT. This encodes CASSEGLSGPGELFF.

The CDR3 bases are TGTGCCAGCAGCCTAGCGGGTAACTCTGGGGCCAACGTCCTGACTTTC. This translates into CASSLAGNSGANVLTF. The chain links TRBV2 to TRBJ2-6, with TRBD2 identical over 8 bases. The CDR3 covers 16 residues. After removal of 6 bases from V and 0 bases from J, the junction contained 4 bases not matched to a gene. Germline values: CDR1 SNHLY, CDR2 FYNNEI.

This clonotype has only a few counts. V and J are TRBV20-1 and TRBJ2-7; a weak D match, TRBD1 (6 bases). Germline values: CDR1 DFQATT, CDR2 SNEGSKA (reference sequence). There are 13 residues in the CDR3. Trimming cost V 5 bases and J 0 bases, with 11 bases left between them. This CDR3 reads CSAPGDNSYEQYF. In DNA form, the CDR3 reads TGCAGTGCTCCCGGGGACAACTCCTACGAGCAGTACTTC.

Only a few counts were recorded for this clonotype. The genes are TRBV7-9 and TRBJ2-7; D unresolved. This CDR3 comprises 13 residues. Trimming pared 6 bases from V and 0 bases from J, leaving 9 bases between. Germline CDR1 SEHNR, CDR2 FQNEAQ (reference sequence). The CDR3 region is CASSGRYSYEQYF. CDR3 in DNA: TGTGCCAGCAGTGGACGGTACTCCTACGAGCAGTACTTC.

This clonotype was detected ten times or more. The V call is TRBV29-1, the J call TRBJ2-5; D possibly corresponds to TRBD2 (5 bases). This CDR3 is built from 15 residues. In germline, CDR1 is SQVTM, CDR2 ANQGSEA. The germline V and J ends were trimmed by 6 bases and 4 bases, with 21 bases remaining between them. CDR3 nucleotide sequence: TGCAGCGTCCCCCGAGGGCACCAGGAGGCAGAGACCCAGTACTTC. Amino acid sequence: CSVPRGHQEAETQYF.

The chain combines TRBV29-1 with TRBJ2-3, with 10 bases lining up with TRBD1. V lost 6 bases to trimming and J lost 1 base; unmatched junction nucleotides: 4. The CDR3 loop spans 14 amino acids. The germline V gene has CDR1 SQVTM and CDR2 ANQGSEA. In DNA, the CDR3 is TGCAGCGTCTCGACAGGGGGCGGCACAGATACGCAGTATTTT. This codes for CSVSTGGGTDTQYF.

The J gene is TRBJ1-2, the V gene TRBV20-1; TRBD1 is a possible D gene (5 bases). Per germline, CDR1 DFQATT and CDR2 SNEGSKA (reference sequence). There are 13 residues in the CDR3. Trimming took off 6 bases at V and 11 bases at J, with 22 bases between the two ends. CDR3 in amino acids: CSAGGPGSTGYTF. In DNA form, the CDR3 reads TGCAGTGCGGGCGGTCCGGGTAGCACAGGTTACACCTTC.

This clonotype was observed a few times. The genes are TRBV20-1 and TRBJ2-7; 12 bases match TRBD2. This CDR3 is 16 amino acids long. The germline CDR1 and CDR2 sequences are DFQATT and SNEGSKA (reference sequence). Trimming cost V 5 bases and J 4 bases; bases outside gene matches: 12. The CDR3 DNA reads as TGCAGTGCTTCAGATGACGGACTAGCGGGACAATACGAGCAGTACTTC. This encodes CSASDDGLAGQYEQYF.